One and the same sample provided the 25 T cell receptor beta chains below, sequenced in a study of blood T cell repertoires in COVID-19. Repertoires were generated with immunoSEQ multiplex PCR, while TCRdb's copy carries only in-frame clones and drops some. In the table there are hundreds of thousands of clones, approximately 90% of which are singletons. Specimen: peripheral blood. The receptors derive from a woman aged 30 to 39 with COVID-19, enrolled during active disease.

This clone was observed once. This chain links TRBV19 with TRBJ2-1; 8 bases match TRBD1. The V and J ends lost 6 bases and 0 bases, in that order; junction bases with no gene match: 4. The germline V gene encodes CDR1 LNHDA and CDR2 SQIVND (reference sequence). The CDR3 is 15 amino acids. In DNA, the CDR3 is TGTGCCAGTAGGAAGGACAGGGTCTCCTACAATGAGCAGTTCTTC. Its protein product is CASRKDRVSYNEQFF.

V and J are TRBV19 and TRBJ2-1, with D possibly being TRBD1 (5 bases). This CDR3 contains 12 residues. Germline V lookup: CDR1 LNHDA, CDR2 SQIVND (reference sequence). V was pared by 6 bases and J by 4 bases, with 7 bases between. Here the CDR3 DNA reads TGTGCCAGTAGAGCAGGGTACAATGAGCAGTTCTTC. This encodes CASRAGYNEQFF.

The chain employs TRBV18 and TRBJ1-2, with no clear D. Germline V gives CDR1 KGHSH, CDR2 LQKENI. V lost 6 bases, J lost 2 bases, and 10 bases lay in between. This CDR3 comprises 13 residues. DNA of the CDR3: TGTGCCAGCTCCATCGACGGGAACTATGGCTACACCTTC. Protein product: CASSIDGNYGYTF.

This clone was picked up one time. The J gene is TRBJ2-7, the V gene TRBV21-1; the table names TRBD2, a call not compared with the DNA. TRBV21-1 is shown as a pseudogene. The CDR3 covers 16 residues. CDR3 region: CASSKVSKWGAYEQYV. CDR3 coding DNA: TGTGCCAGCAGCAAAGTTTCGAAGTGGGGGGCCTACGAGCAGTACGTC.

The chain couples TRBV19 to TRBJ1-1, with 8 bases lining up with TRBD1. With V trimmed by 6 bases and J by 1 base, 4 bases remained unmatched. The germline V gene has CDR1 LNHDA and CDR2 SQIVND (reference sequence). The CDR3 spans 14 residues. CDR3 DNA sequence: TGTGCCAGTAGGGGGCAGGGGGCGAACACTGAAGCTTTCTTT. This translates into CASRGQGANTEAFF.

The gene calls are TRBV5-4 and TRBJ1-6; TRBD1 might be the D (6 bases). The germline V and J ends were trimmed by 4 bases and 6 bases, with 14 bases remaining between them. Germline CDR1 reads SGHNT; CDR2 reads YYREEE (reference sequence). This CDR3 is 15 amino acids long. For the CDR3, the DNA is TGTGCCAGCAGCCCCACAGGGTTGATTAATTCACCCCTCCACTTT. It is translated as CASSPTGLINSPLHF. Drawing the rest from reference TRBV5-4 and TRBJ1-6, the complete variable domain is ETGVTQSPTHLIKTRGQQVTLRCSSQSGHNTVSWYQQALGQGPQFIFQYYREEENGRGNFPPRFSGLQFPNYSSELNVNALELDDSALYLCASSPTGLINSPLHFGNGTRLTVT.

The genes are TRBV6-5 and TRBJ1-6; no reliable D call. Trimming removed 6 bases at V and 8 bases at J, with 8 bases between. This CDR3 region has 12 residues. Germline V gene sequence: CDR1 MNHEY, CDR2 SVGAGI. The CDR3 is CASSSNDSPLHF. The CDR3 nucleotides read TGTGCCAGCAGCTCTAATGATTCACCCCTCCACTTT.

The chain has TRBV4-3 and TRBJ2-1; 12 nucleotides line up with TRBD2. Germline trimming cut 1 base from V and 4 bases from J; bases unmatched to any gene: 2. There are 16 residues in the CDR3. Germline values: CDR1 LGHNA, CDR2 YSLEER. CDR3 protein: CASSQGLAGEYNEQFF. Here the CDR3 DNA reads TGCGCCAGCAGCCAAGGACTAGCGGGAGAGTACAATGAGCAGTTCTTC.

CDR3 nucleotides: TGTGCCAGCAGTTACGGGGCTAGCGAGACAGATACGCAGTATTTT. Protein product: CASSYGASETDTQYF. The V call is TRBV6-6, the J call TRBJ2-3; a possible D gene is TRBD2 (6 bases). The CDR3 runs to 15 residues. Germline loops: CDR1 MNHNY, CDR2 SVGAGI (reference sequence). The ends were cut back, 2 bases at V and 3 bases at J, with 12 bases in the middle.

V and J are TRBV11-2 and TRBJ2-5, with 11 bases lining up with TRBD2. The V gene end was trimmed by 3 bases and the J gene end by 5 bases; junction bases not matched to a gene: 8. From germline, CDR1 is SGHAT and CDR2 FQNNGV. The CDR3 runs to 16 residues. CDR3 nucleotides: TGTGCCAGCAGCTTTAATAGCGGGGGGGCCTATGAGACCCAGTACTTC. It yields the protein CASSFNSGGAYETQYF.

The chain uses TRBV4-2 and TRBJ1-4; 7 positions agree with TRBD1. This CDR3 spans 15 amino acids. V dropped 0 bases and J dropped 3; count of bases not matched to a gene: 1. Germline V gene lookup returns CDR1 LGHNA and CDR2 YNFKEQ. The CDR3, as DNA: TGTGCCAGCAGCCAAGATACAGGGGCTAATGAAAAACTGTTTTTT. Its protein product is CASSQDTGANEKLFF.

V and J are TRBV14 and TRBJ1-1; tentatively, D is TRBD1 (6 bases). V shed 5 bases and J shed 1 base, with 8 bases lying between them. This CDR3 is built from 13 residues. Germline V gives CDR1 SGHDN, CDR2 FVKESK. The CDR3 sequence is CASSVGQNTEAFF. The CDR3 DNA reads as TGTGCCAGCAGCGTGGGACAGAACACTGAAGCTTTCTTT.

This chain uses TRBV6-2 or TRBV6-3 with TRBJ1-4; D call uncertain. The CDR3 is made up of 12 amino acids. Per the germline V gene, CDR1 is MNHEY and CDR2 is SVGEGT. The V end lost 4 bases, the J end lost 8 bases, and 8 bases lay between the germline ends. This CDR3 is CASSSNREKLFF. The DNA of the CDR3 is TGTGCCAGCAGTTCTAACCGGGAAAAACTGTTTTTT.

The rearrangement links TRBV14 to TRBJ2-7, with 7 bases lining up with TRBD1. J lost 0 bases, V lost 4 bases, and 6 bases had no gene match. This CDR3 region has 15 residues. The germline CDR1 and CDR2 sequences are SGHDN and FVKESK. The CDR3 region is CASSPQGQASYEQYF. Here the CDR3 DNA reads TGTGCCAGCAGCCCACAAGGACAGGCCTCCTACGAGCAGTACTTC. Full variable domain (rest looked up from reference TRBV14 and TRBJ2-7): EAGVTQFPSHSVIEKGQTVTLRCDPISGHDNLYWYRRVMGKEIKFLLHFVKESKQDESGMPNNRFLAERTGGTYSTLKVQPAELEDSGVYFCASSPQGQASYEQYFGPGTRLTVT.

This clone was observed once. The chain employs TRBV18 and TRBJ2-2, with 10 nucleotides matching TRBD2. The V and J ends lost 6 bases and 5 bases, in that order; junction bases with no gene match: 3. Germline V CDR1 and CDR2: KGHSH, LQKENI. This CDR3 comprises 14 residues. CDR3 residues: CASSPTSGTGELFF. The CDR3 DNA reads as TGTGCCAGCTCTCCGACTAGCGGGACCGGGGAGCTGTTTTTT.

V usage is TRBV5-4 and J usage is TRBJ1-1, with D unresolved. CDR1 SGHNT and CDR2 YYREEE come from the germline V gene (reference sequence). The germline V and J ends were trimmed by 2 bases and 5 bases, with 10 bases remaining between them. The CDR3 loop spans 13 amino acids. CDR3 nucleotides: TGTGCCAGCAGCTTCTCGCAGTCGACTGAAGCTTTCTTT. It translates to CASSFSQSTEAFF.

This chain uses TRBV15 with TRBJ1-5; 7 nucleotides line up with TRBD1. Trimming at V came to 1 base and at J to 2 bases, leaving 5 bases not matched to a gene. This CDR3 contains 16 residues. From germline, CDR1 is LNHNV and CDR2 YYDKDF (reference sequence). DNA of the CDR3: TGTGCCACCAGCAGAGCCCTAACAGGGGGCAATCAGCCCCAGCATTTT. Its protein product is CATSRALTGGNQPQHF.

This clone came up once. The rearrangement links TRBV11-2 to TRBJ2-4; 8 bases fit TRBD2. The germline gives CDR1 SGHAT, CDR2 FQNNGV. V lost 5 bases, J lost 7 bases, and 10 bases stayed unmatched. This CDR3 is built from 15 residues. DNA of the CDR3: TGTGCCAGCAGCCGAGAGGCCGGCGGGGGGAACATTCAGTACTTC. Protein: CASSREAGGGNIQYF.

This chain connects TRBV10-1 to TRBJ2-7; 7 positions agree with TRBD1. CDR1 is WNHNN and CDR2 is SYGVQD in the germline V gene (reference sequence). J gave up 6 bases and V 6 bases, and 11 bases lay outside the gene matches. This CDR3 has 14 amino acids. The chain's CDR3 is CASSPGTDWREQYF. The CDR3 DNA reads TGCGCCAGCAGCCCCGGGACAGACTGGCGCGAGCAGTACTTC.

This chain uses TRBV10-2 with TRBJ2-1, with TRBD2 matching over 7 bases. V lost 0 bases and J lost 4; bases outside the gene matches: 9. Germline V lookup: CDR1 WSHSY, CDR2 SAAADI. CDR3 length: 17 residues. This CDR3 reads CASSESRERGLYNEQFF. The CDR3 nucleotides are TGCGCCAGCAGTGAGTCGCGGGAGAGGGGCCTTTACAATGAGCAGTTCTTC.

This rearrangement joins TRBV9 to TRBJ2-1; D gene unclear. Germline V gene data show CDR1 as SGDLS and CDR2 as YYNGEE. V dropped 2 bases and J dropped 2 bases, with 5 bases sitting between them. There are 13 residues in the CDR3. For the CDR3, the DNA is TGTGCCAGCAGCGTTGAGACCTACAATGAGCAGTTCTTC. It is translated as CASSVETYNEQFF.

In its sample, this clone was seen a few times. CDR3 in DNA: TGCGCCAGCAGTGAGGAGGACAGGGGCTCCTACGAGCAGTACTTC. Translation gives CASSEEDRGSYEQYF. The genes are TRBV10-1 and TRBJ2-7, with TRBD1 identical over 9 bases. Germline V gene lookup returns CDR1 WNHNN and CDR2 SYGVQD (reference sequence). Trimming removed 2 bases from V and 0 bases from J; junction bases left unmatched: 2. CDR3 length: 15 amino acids.

J is TRBJ2-1 and V is TRBV6-5; possibly TRBD1 for D (5 bases). CDR1 and CDR2 from the germline V gene are MNHEY and SVGAGI. The ends were cut back, 5 bases at V and 4 bases at J, with 15 bases in the middle. This CDR3 has 15 residues. The CDR3 loop reads CASSPDPNRYNEQFF. The CDR3 bases are TGTGCCAGCAGTCCCGATCCTAACAGGTACAATGAGCAGTTCTTC.

The rearrangement uses TRBV19 and TRBJ1-5; 8 nucleotides line up with TRBD1. V was pared by 4 bases and J by 3 bases, with 8 bases of the junction left unmatched. This CDR3 is 16 amino acids long. Germline V gene data show CDR1 as LNHDA and CDR2 as SQIVND (reference sequence). The CDR3 DNA reads as TGTGCCAGTAGTACAGGGGGCTTTGGTGTCAATCAGCCCCAGCATTTT. Protein product: CASSTGGFGVNQPQHF.

This sequence joins TRBV28 and TRBJ1-5, with 9 bases matching TRBD1. With V trimmed by 3 bases and J by 6 bases, 12 bases remained unmatched. The CDR3 has 17 residues. The germline V gene has CDR1 MDHEN and CDR2 SYDVKM. CDR3 nucleotides: TGTGCCAGCAGTTTTCGGTCCCTAGGACAGGGGAGTCAGCCCCAGCATTTT. Amino acids: CASSFRSLGQGSQPQHF.